The source of this T cell receptor beta chain is a study of T cells in localized non-small cell lung cancer. According to the study, adjacent lung free of atypia was obtained at least 2 cm from the tumor margin. Clones were sequenced by immunoSEQ multiplex PCR, and TCRdb holds only the in-frame ones, with some missing. The table has 900 to 1,300 clones, around 35% seen once. Trimming removed 4 bases from V and 3 bases from J, with 12 bases in between. Germline V gives CDR1 SGHDN, CDR2 FVKESK. CDR3 length: 14 amino acids. Sequences were derived from normal lung tissue next to the tumor, sampled before any cancer treatment. This sequence joins TRBV14 and TRBJ1-1; TRBD1 is a possible D gene (5 bases). The clonotype originates from a female donor of 60 years or more with stage I lung adenocarcinoma. CDR3 sequence reads: CASSRLGGDTEAFF. The DNA of the CDR3 is TGTGCCAGCAGCCGGCTTGGGGGAGACACTGAAGCTTTCTTT.